Listed below are T cell receptor beta chains from one sample, sequenced in a study of Siglec-9 on CD8 T cells in melanoma. Some clones are missing from TCRdb's copy, which holds only in-frame ones; the method was immunoSEQ multiplex PCR. The sample consists of 25,000 to 35,000 clones, 75% to 90% of them appearing once. The sample comprised Siglec-9- CD8+ T cells sorted from blood. The receptors were gathered from a human donor in good health. Each CDR3 is given with its conserved first and last residue. Fields, in order: V gene, J gene, D gene, CDR3 length, clone size, CDR3 DNA, CDR3 protein. D genes are given only for firm matches. Clone size is stated in some rows and not others, as once, few, many or a class when expanded.

V: TRBV10-2
J: TRBJ2-1
D: TRBD2
length: 17
size: .
DNA: TGCGCCAGCAGAGTAGCGGGGGGGCTGAGCTCCTACAATGAGCAGTTCTTC
CDR3: CASRVAGGLSSYNEQFF

V: TRBV27
J: TRBJ2-2
D: .
length: 14
size: .
DNA: TGTGCCAGCGCCTCCCTCCTCTACACCGGGGAGCTGTTTTTT
CDR3: CASASLLYTGELFF

V: TRBV7-3
J: TRBJ2-1
D: .
length: 16
size: .
DNA: TGTGCCAGCAGCTCCACTAGCGGGGTACAGGGGGCTAAGCAGTTCTTC
CDR3: CASSSTSGVQGAKQFF

V: TRBV7-6
J: TRBJ2-2
D: TRBD1
length: 17
size: .
DNA: TGTGCCAGCAGCCCATCCGGGACAGGGTCTTTGGGCGGGGAGCTGTTTTTT
CDR3: CASSPSGTGSLGGELFF

V: TRBV7-9
J: TRBJ2-7
D: .
length: 12
size: .
DNA: TGTGCCAGCAGGGGGGAATTAGGCGAGCAGTACTTC
CDR3: CASRGELGEQYF

V: TRBV4-2
J: TRBJ2-5
D: .
length: 15
size: .
DNA: TGTGCCTCGGCCGAGGAAGAAAGAATTCAAGAGACCCAGTACTTC
CDR3: CASAEEERIQETQYF

V: TRBV10-2
J: TRBJ2-3
D: .
length: 13
size: .
DNA: TGCGCCAGCAGTAACGGGGCGGTAGATACGCAGTATTTT
CDR3: CASSNGAVDTQYF

V: TRBV5-1
J: TRBJ1-1
D: TRBD1
length: 15
size: medium-sized
DNA: TGCGCCAGCAGCTTGGACGGACAGGGTGACACTGAAGCTTTCTTT
CDR3: CASSLDGQGDTEAFF

V: TRBV7-9
J: TRBJ1-5
D: .
length: 13
size: once
DNA: TGTGCCAGCAGCCCGCGGATTAATCAGCCCCAGCATTTT
CDR3: CASSPRINQPQHF

V: TRBV10-2
J: TRBJ2-7
D: .
length: 15
size: once
DNA: TGCGCCAGCAGTGAGTTGGGGCAGGGGGGGTACGAGCAGTACTTC
CDR3: CASSELGQGGYEQYF

V: TRBV7-9
J: TRBJ1-2
D: .
length: 14
size: .
DNA: TGTGCCAGCAGCCCCCGGGACATGGTTCGTGGCTACACCTTC
CDR3: CASSPRDMVRGYTF

V: TRBV19
J: TRBJ2-7
D: TRBD1
length: 15
size: .
DNA: TGTGCCAGCAGGCCTGGGACAGACCTTACCTACGAGCAGTACTTC
CDR3: CASRPGTDLTYEQYF

V: TRBV6-6
J: TRBJ1-5
D: .
length: 15
size: few
DNA: TGTGCCAGCAGTTACTCTGTTCCGGCTGGCCAGCCCCAGCATTTT
CDR3: CASSYSVPAGQPQHF

V: TRBV4-1
J: TRBJ1-5
D: TRBD1
length: 14
size: .
DNA: TGCGCCAGCAGCCAGACAGGGATCCGACAGCCCCAGCATTTT
CDR3: CASSQTGIRQPQHF